This is a list of T cell receptor beta chains from one sample in a study of blood T cell repertoires in COVID-19. Clones were read by immunoSEQ multiplex PCR, and TCRdb kept only the in-frame ones, dropping some. The data hold approximately 50,000 clones, with about 79% observed a single time. The sample consisted of peripheral blood. These receptors were taken from a man aged 80 or over with COVID-19, enrolled during active disease. CDR3s include the opening cysteine and the closing phenylalanine or tryptophan. A D gene is named only where the DNA matches it firmly. A clone size is listed for some rows: how often the clone was seen (once, few, many), or a class if it is expanded.

NA | TRBJ1-5 | NA | TRBV5-8 | CASSLERDQPQHF | TGTGCCAGCAGCTTGGAGCGAGATCAGCCCCAGCATTTT
TRBD1 | TRBJ1-4 | NA | TRBV7-9 | CASSQGQVDMEKLFF | TGTGCCAGCAGCCAAGGACAGGTAGATATGGAAAAACTGTTTTTT
TRBD1 | TRBJ1-5 | NA | TRBV5-6 | CASSLGRGSQPQHF | TGTGCCAGCAGCTTGGGCAGGGGGAGTCAGCCCCAGCATTTT
NA | TRBJ1-5 | once | TRBV25-1 | CASRDGATQPQHF | TGTGCCAGCAGGGATGGAGCTACTCAGCCCCAGCATTTT
NA | TRBJ1-1 | NA | TRBV5-1 | CASSLNRGEAFF | TGCGCCAGCAGCTTGAATAGGGGTGAAGCTTTCTTT
NA | TRBJ2-2 | NA | TRBV27 | CASSTREVVAGELFF | TGTGCCAGCAGTACTAGGGAGGTCGTCGCCGGGGAGCTGTTTTTT
NA | TRBJ1-2 | NA | TRBV19 | CASSTRDNLHYTF | TGTGCCAGTAGTACTAGGGACAACCTCCACTACACCTTC
NA | TRBJ1-6 | NA | TRBV25-1 | CASSVGGAFNNSPLHF | TGTGCCAGCAGTGTAGGGGGGGCCTTTAATAATTCACCCCTCCACTTT
TRBD1 | TRBJ1-4 | NA | TRBV30 | CAWSRDRGSGPEKLFF | TGTGCCTGGAGTCGGGACAGGGGTTCGGGTCCCGAAAAACTGTTTTTT
NA | TRBJ1-1 | NA | TRBV5-4 | CASSEPRSFTEAFF | TGTGCCAGCAGCGAACCCAGGTCCTTCACTGAAGCTTTCTTT
NA | TRBJ2-1 | NA | TRBV5-8 | CASSPGVGYNEQFF | TGTGCCAGCAGCCCCGGGGTCGGGTACAATGAGCAGTTCTTC
TRBD2 | TRBJ2-5 | NA | TRBV7-6 | CASSRGMSGGAKTQYF | TGTGCCAGCAGCCGCGGGATGAGCGGGGGGGCGAAGACCCAGTACTTC
TRBD1 | TRBJ2-3 | NA | TRBV9 | CASSRDRTNTDTQYF | TGTGCCAGCAGCCGGGACAGAACGAACACAGATACGCAGTATTTT
TRBD1 | TRBJ2-1 | NA | TRBV10-3 | CAIRLPPGQGGPEQFF | TGTGCCATCAGGTTACCTCCGGGACAGGGGGGCCCCGAGCAGTTCTTC
TRBD1 | TRBJ1-2 | NA | TRBV29-1 | CSFEGGQGNGYTF | TGCAGCTTCGAAGGGGGACAGGGGAATGGCTACACCTTC
TRBD1 | TRBJ2-7 | NA | TRBV20-1 | CSASWDRAYEQYF | TGCAGTGCTAGTTGGGACAGGGCCTACGAGCAGTACTTC
TRBD1 | TRBJ2-3 | once | TRBV4-1 | CASSQAGGGTGADTQYF | TGCGCCAGCAGCCAGGCAGGGGGAGGGACAGGGGCAGATACGCAGTATTTT
NA | TRBJ2-1 | NA | TRBV7-2 | CASSEYSGPYNEQFF | TGTGCCAGCAGCGAGTATAGCGGCCCCTACAATGAGCAGTTCTTC
TRBD1 | TRBJ1-5 | few | TRBV28 | CASRWDRGLNQPQHF | TGTGCCAGCAGATGGGACAGGGGGCTCAATCAGCCCCAGCATTTT
NA | TRBJ1-1 | NA | TRBV7-9 | CASSFGSTEAFF | TGTGCCAGCAGCTTCGGGTCCACTGAAGCTTTCTTT
TRBD1 | TRBJ1-2 | few | TRBV7-2 | CASSPTPQGARYGYTF | TGTGCCAGCAGCCCCACCCCACAGGGGGCCCGCTATGGCTACACCTTC
TRBD1 | TRBJ1-3 | NA | TRBV28 | CASSRTGTGSGNTIYF | TGTGCCAGCAGTAGGACCGGGACAGGGTCTGGAAACACCATATATTTT
NA | TRBJ2-7 | NA | TRBV6-4 | CASRGQRAQHEQYF | TGTGCCAGCAGGGGACAGCGGGCGCAGCACGAGCAGTACTTC
NA | TRBJ1-5 | NA | TRBV9 | CASSGLVAGQPQHF | TGTGCCAGCAGCGGCCTCGTCGCGGGACAGCCCCAGCATTTT
TRBD1 | TRBJ2-3 | NA | TRBV7-9 | CASNRQGVRLEDTQYF | TGTGCCAGCAATAGACAGGGGGTTAGGTTGGAAGATACGCAGTATTTT
TRBD1 | TRBJ1-1 | once | TRBV29-1 | CSVGGQSNTEAFF | TGCAGCGTTGGGGGACAGTCGAACACTGAAGCTTTCTTT
TRBD2 | TRBJ2-5 | NA | TRBV6-2/TRBV6-3 | CASSYPSQRGIQETQYF | TGTGCCAGCAGTTACCCATCCCAGCGGGGGATCCAAGAGACCCAGTACTTC
NA | TRBJ2-5 | once | TRBV15 | CATSRANQETQYF | TGTGCCACCAGCAGAGCAAACCAAGAGACCCAGTACTTC
NA | TRBJ2-5 | NA | TRBV7-2 | CASSLLSGDSQQYF | TGTGCCAGCAGCTTATTATCGGGAGACTCTCAGCAGTACTTC
TRBD1 | TRBJ1-2 | NA | TRBV19 | CASSGQGTNYGYTF | TGTGCCAGTAGTGGACAGGGAACTAACTATGGCTACACCTTC
TRBD2 | TRBJ2-1 | few | TRBV28 | CASGGEDEQFF | TGTGCCAGCGGGGGGGAGGATGAGCAGTTCTTC
TRBD1 | TRBJ1-2 | NA | TRBV3-1/TRBV3-2 | CASSRGTGGASYGYTF | TGTGCCAGCAGCCGAGGGACAGGGGGCGCCTCCTATGGCTACACCTTC
NA | TRBJ1-2 | NA | TRBV11-2 | CASSNSNYGYTF | TGTGCCAGCAGCAACAGTAACTATGGCTACACCTTC
TRBD1 | TRBJ1-3 | NA | TRBV5-6 | CASAGRQGARGNTIYF | TGTGCCAGCGCTGGGCGGCAGGGGGCAAGAGGAAACACCATATATTTT
TRBD1 | TRBJ2-5 | NA | TRBV6-5 | CASSYSTGGETQYF | TGTGCCAGCAGTTACTCGACAGGGGGGGAGACCCAGTACTTC
TRBD1 | TRBJ1-2 | NA | TRBV2 | CASSGQGDLNYGYTF | TGTGCCAGCTCGGGACAGGGGGACCTTAACTATGGCTACACCTTC
NA | TRBJ1-2 | NA | TRBV5-4 | CASTYARDYGYTF | TGTGCCAGCACTTATGCGAGAGACTATGGCTACACCTTC
NA | TRBJ2-2 | NA | TRBV11-1 | CASSLSHKTGELFF | TGTGCCAGCAGCTTATCCCACAAGACCGGGGAGCTGTTTTTT
TRBD1 | TRBJ2-1 | once | TRBV24-1 | CATSAPLTGRSYNEQFF | TGTGCCACCAGTGCCCCGTTGACAGGGCGGTCCTACAATGAGCAGTTCTTC
NA | TRBJ1-2 | once | TRBV19 | CASATRGTNYGYTF | TGTGCCAGTGCAACCAGAGGGACTAACTATGGCTACACCTTC
TRBD2 | TRBJ2-5 | NA | TRBV5-1 | CASSLEGTSGAETQYF | TGCGCCAGCAGCTTGGAAGGGACTAGCGGGGCAGAGACCCAGTACTTC